Listed here are 12 T cell receptor beta chains from one sample, sequenced in a study of beta chain features in type 1 diabetes (dated by TCRdb to 2016 to 2019). What the study reported, not specific to this receptor: A moderate but significant shortening of TCRB CDR3 length was observed in type 1 diabetes patients in all four CD4+ subsets.

The receptor library was made with the immunoSEQ multiplex PCR assay. The entire isolated RNA was reverse transcribed using the High Capacity cDNA Reverse Transcription Kit, and thus expressed TCRB transcripts were sequenced. As stored in TCRdb, this immuneACCESS dataset retains in-frame rearrangements with V and J assigned. A fraction of the clones does not appear; measured against another copy, unresolved V genes explain less than half of the discrepancy, and the remainder lacks a known reason. This sample gives some 160,000 clones in total; 9% to 10% of them show up just once. Around 0.64% of the sample is in the top ten clones. Antigens of these TCRs are unknown. Specimen: central memory CD4+ T cells from blood. The receptor set was obtained from a woman aged 25 to 45 with type 1 diabetes.

This clone showed up just a few times. The chain has TRBV11-2 and TRBJ2-3, with 12 bases that match TRBD2. The V gene end was trimmed by 5 bases and the J gene end by 5 bases; junction bases not matched to a gene: 8. Germline V gene data show CDR1 as SGHAT and CDR2 as FQNNGV. The length of the CDR3 is 16 residues. This CDR3 is CASSLRLAGVEDTQYF. In DNA form, the CDR3 reads TGTGCCAGCAGCCTAAGACTAGCGGGAGTAGAAGATACGCAGTATTTT.

This clone was seen only a few times. This sequence joins TRBV6-6 and TRBJ1-2, with 7 bases fitting TRBD1. V shed 5 bases and J 4 bases; nucleotides not matched to a gene: 7. The CDR3 length is 14 residues. Germline CDR1 MNHNY, CDR2 SVGAGI (reference sequence). The CDR3 DNA follows: TGTGCCAGCAGTGACGGGGACAGATCCTATGGCTACACCTTC. This gives the protein CASSDGDRSYGYTF.

Many counts were recorded for this clone. V gene TRBV2 combines with J gene TRBJ2-2, with 9 bases that match TRBD2. The V gene's germline CDR1 is SNHLY and CDR2 FYNNEI. The CDR3 runs 13 residues. The junction had 6 bases not matched to a gene; V was cut back by 5 bases and J by 11 bases. Written as DNA, the CDR3 is TGTGCCAGCAGTTCGACTAGCGGTATTGAGCTGTTTTTT. It is translated as CASSSTSGIELFF.

The chain combines TRBV7-3 with TRBJ2-1; possible D gene TRBD1, 5 bases. Trimming removed 5 bases from V and 9 bases from J, with 11 bases in between. Germline assignment: CDR1 SGHTA and CDR2 FQGTGA. This CDR3 is 12 amino acids long. The CDR3 reads CASSQDSGEQFF. CDR3 nucleotides: TGTGCCAGCAGCCAAGACAGTGGTGAGCAGTTCTTC.

This clone has a handful of counts. The CDR3: CAISSRQGSNQPQHF. As DNA, the CDR3 is TGTGCCATCAGTAGTCGACAGGGAAGCAATCAGCCCCAGCATTTT. The V gene is TRBV10-3, the J gene TRBJ1-5; 7 bases are a match to TRBD1. The CDR3 length is 15 residues. Germline V gene data show CDR1 as ENHRY and CDR2 as SYGVKD. The V segment lost 5 bases and the J segment 1 base; nucleotides outside the gene matches: 5.

This clone was seen a few times. V and J are TRBV7-9 and TRBJ2-1; 9 positions agree with TRBD1. With V trimmed by 5 bases and J by 5 bases, 4 bases remained unmatched. Germline-derived CDR1 and CDR2 are SEHNR and FQNEAQ (reference sequence). The CDR3 sequence is 14 residues long. The CDR3 DNA is TGTGCCAGCAGCGTACAGGGGGCCGACAATGAGCAGTTCTTC. Translating gives CASSVQGADNEQFF. Looking up the rest from reference TRBV7-9 and TRBJ2-1 gives the full variable domain: DTGVSQNPRHKITKRGQNVTFRCDPISEHNRLYWYRQTLGQGPEFLTYFQNEAQLEKSRLLSDRFSAERPKGSFSTLEIQRTEQGDSAMYLCASSVQGADNEQFFGPGTRLTVL.

The chain joins TRBV5-4 to TRBJ2-7, with D tentatively TRBD2 (5 bases). V was pared by 0 bases and J by 0 bases, with 10 bases between. There are 15 residues in the CDR3. CDR1 and CDR2 from the germline V gene are SGHNT and YYREEE (reference sequence). The CDR3 spells CASSLDWRSSYEQYF. CDR3 sequence (DNA): TGTGCCAGCAGCTTGGACTGGAGGAGCTCCTACGAGCAGTACTTC. Combining the CDR3 with reference TRBV5-4 and TRBJ2-7 gives the whole variable domain ETGVTQSPTHLIKTRGQQVTLRCSSQSGHNTVSWYQQALGQGPQFIFQYYREEENGRGNFPPRFSGLQFPNYSSELNVNALELDDSALYLCASSLDWRSSYEQYFGPGTRLTVT.

In this sample, this clone turned up many times. J is TRBJ2-6 and V is TRBV10-3, with D unclear. Trimming left V 10 bases short and J 0 bases short, with 10 bases between. This CDR3 has 14 residues. The germline V gene encodes CDR1 ENHRY and CDR2 SYGVKD. DNA of the CDR3: TGTGCCACCACTCGCGACTCTGGGGCCAACGTCCTGACTTTC. This encodes CATTRDSGANVLTF.

This clone occurred many times. This rearrangement joins TRBV10-1 to TRBJ2-7, with 8 bases lining up with TRBD1. The germline CDR1 and CDR2 sequences are WNHNN and SYGVQD (reference sequence). The CDR3 extends over 12 amino acids. J gave up 5 bases and V 8 bases, and 5 bases lay outside the gene matches. The CDR3 sequence is CASSDRVHEQYF. Written as DNA, the CDR3 is TGCGCCAGCTCGGACAGGGTCCACGAGCAGTACTTC.

This chain connects TRBV19 to TRBJ2-2; 9 nucleotides line up with TRBD1. The J segment lost 2 bases and the V segment lost 5 bases, leaving 6 bases of the junction unmatched. CDR1 is LNHDA, CDR2 SQIVND, per germline (reference sequence). This CDR3 region has 16 residues. This chain's CDR3 is CASSATGGYNTGELFF. CDR3 coding DNA: TGTGCCAGTAGTGCGACAGGGGGGTATAACACCGGGGAGCTGTTTTTT.

A few counts support this clone. This chain uses TRBV27 with TRBJ2-3, with 7 nucleotides matching TRBD1. Trimming cost V 6 bases and J 3 bases; bases outside gene matches: 9. Germline V CDR1 and CDR2: MNHEY, SMNVEV (reference sequence). The CDR3 is made up of 15 amino acids. In DNA form, the CDR3 reads TGTGCCAGCAGAAGAGACAGGGAGTGGACAGATACGCAGTATTTT. The encoded protein is CASRRDREWTDTQYF.

This clone was counted a few times. V is TRBV7-2 and J is TRBJ2-3; a possible D gene is TRBD1 (5 bases). This CDR3 is 15 amino acids long. V was trimmed by 9 bases and J by 3 bases, leaving 19 bases between them. Germline V CDR1 and CDR2: SGHTA, FQGNSA. The CDR3 reads CASSGYQVGTDTQYF. The CDR3, as DNA: TGTGCCAGTTCAGGGTATCAAGTCGGGACAGATACGCAGTATTTT.